The sequence of this TCR beta chain was determined in a study of neoadjuvant anti-PD-1 for oral cavity cancer. Study information: Nivolumab at 3 mg/kg was mostly given biweekly, three to four doses, pre-surgery.

The time point: after neoadjuvant nivolumab, at surgical resection. Profiled with immunoSEQ multiplex PCR; TCRdb holds only in-frame clones, not every one. The repertoire holds roughly 24,000 clones, 25% to 30% seen once, with roughly 15% in the top ten. Study-level points and caveats: Each response group had just three patients in TCR analyses.

V lost 1 base and J 3 bases, leaving 15 bases between the germline ends. Germline V gene data show CDR1 as SGHVS and CDR2 as FNYEAQ. This CDR3 contains 16 residues. This clone was seen a few times. Its antigen is still unknown. The specimen comprised tumor tissue, sampled after nivolumab (anti-PD-1) treatment. The chain links TRBV7-6 to TRBJ1-2; the D gene is possibly TRBD1 (5 bases). This TCR was sampled from a person aged 40 to 85 with oral cavity squamous cell carcinoma. In DNA form, the CDR3 reads TGTGCCAGCAGCTTAGGGTTCGTGGGACGCGACTATGGCTACACCTTC. It translates to CASSLGFVGRDYGYTF.